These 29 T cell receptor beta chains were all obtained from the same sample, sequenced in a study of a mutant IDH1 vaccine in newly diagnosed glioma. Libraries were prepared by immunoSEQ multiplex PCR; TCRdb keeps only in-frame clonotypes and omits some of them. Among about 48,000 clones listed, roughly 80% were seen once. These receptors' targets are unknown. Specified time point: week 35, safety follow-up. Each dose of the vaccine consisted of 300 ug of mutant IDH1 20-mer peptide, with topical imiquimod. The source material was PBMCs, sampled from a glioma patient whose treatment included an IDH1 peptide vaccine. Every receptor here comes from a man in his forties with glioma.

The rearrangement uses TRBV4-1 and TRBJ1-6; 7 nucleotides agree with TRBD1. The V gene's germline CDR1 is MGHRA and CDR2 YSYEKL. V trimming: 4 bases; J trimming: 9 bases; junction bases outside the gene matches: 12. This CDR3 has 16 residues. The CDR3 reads CASSRLEEGATSPLHF. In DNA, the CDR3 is TGCGCCAGCAGCCGCCTCGAAGAGGGGGCAACTTCACCCCTCCACTTT.

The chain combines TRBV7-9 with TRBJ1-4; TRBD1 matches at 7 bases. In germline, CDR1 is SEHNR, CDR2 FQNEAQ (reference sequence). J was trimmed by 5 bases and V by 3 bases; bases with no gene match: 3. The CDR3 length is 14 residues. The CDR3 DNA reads TGTGCCAGCAGCTTCGAAGGGGGCAATGAAAAACTGTTTTTT. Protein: CASSFEGGNEKLFF.

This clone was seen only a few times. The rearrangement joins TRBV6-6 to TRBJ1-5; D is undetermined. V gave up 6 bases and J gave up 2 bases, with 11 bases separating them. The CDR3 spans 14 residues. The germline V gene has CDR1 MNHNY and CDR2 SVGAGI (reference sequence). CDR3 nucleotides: TGTGCCAGCAGAGGGCCTCACGGCAATCAGCCCCAGCATTTT. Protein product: CASRGPHGNQPQHF.

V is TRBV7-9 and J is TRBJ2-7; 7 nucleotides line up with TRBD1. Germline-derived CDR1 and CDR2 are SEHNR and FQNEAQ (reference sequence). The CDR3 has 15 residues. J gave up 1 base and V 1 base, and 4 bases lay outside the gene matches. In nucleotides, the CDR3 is TGTGCCAGCAGCTTAGAGGGGGCACCTTCCTACGAGCAGTACTTC. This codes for CASSLEGAPSYEQYF.

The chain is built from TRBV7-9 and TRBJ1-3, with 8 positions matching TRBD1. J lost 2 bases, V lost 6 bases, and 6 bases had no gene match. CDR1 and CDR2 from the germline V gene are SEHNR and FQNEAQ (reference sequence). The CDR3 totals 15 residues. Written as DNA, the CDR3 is TGTGCCAGCAGTCCGACAGGGGTTCCTGGAAACACCATATATTTT. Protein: CASSPTGVPGNTIYF.

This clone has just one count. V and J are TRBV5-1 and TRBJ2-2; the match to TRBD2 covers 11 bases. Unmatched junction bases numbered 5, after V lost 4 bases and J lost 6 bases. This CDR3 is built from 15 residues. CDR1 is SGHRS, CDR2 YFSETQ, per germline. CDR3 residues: CASSPTSGGPGELFF. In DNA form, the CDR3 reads TGCGCCAGCAGCCCAACTAGCGGGGGCCCCGGGGAGCTGTTTTTT.

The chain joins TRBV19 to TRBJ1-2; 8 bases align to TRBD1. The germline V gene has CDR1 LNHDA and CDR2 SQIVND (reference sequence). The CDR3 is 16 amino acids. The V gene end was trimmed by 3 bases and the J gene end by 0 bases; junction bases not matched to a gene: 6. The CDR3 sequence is CASSMGRGPPNYGYTF. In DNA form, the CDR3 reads TGTGCCAGTAGTATGGGCAGGGGGCCTCCTAACTATGGCTACACCTTC. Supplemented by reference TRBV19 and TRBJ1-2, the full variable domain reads DGGITQSPKYLFRKEGQNVTLSCEQNLNHDAMYWYRQDPGQGLRLIYYSQIVNDFQKGDIAEGYSVSREKKESFPLTVTSAQKNPTAFYLCASSMGRGPPNYGYTFGSGTRLTVV.

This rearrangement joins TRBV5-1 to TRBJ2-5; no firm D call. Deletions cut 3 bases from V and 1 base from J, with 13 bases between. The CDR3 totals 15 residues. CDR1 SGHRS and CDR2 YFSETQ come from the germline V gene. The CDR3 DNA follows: TGCGCCAGCAGCTCAACCCCGGACCGCCAAGAGACCCAGTACTTC. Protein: CASSSTPDRQETQYF.

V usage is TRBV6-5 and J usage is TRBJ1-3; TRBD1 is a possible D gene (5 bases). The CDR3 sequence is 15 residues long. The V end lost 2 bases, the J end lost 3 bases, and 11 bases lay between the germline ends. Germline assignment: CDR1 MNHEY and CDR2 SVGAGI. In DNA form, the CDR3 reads TGTGCCAGCAGTTACCGGGGGAGTGGTGGAAACACCATATATTTT. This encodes CASSYRGSGGNTIYF.

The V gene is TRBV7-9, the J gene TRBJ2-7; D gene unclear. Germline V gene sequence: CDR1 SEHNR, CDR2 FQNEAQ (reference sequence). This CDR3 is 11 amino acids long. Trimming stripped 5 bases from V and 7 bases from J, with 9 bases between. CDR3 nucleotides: TGTGCCAGCAGCCGCGCGCGGGAGCAGTACTTC. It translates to CASSRAREQYF.

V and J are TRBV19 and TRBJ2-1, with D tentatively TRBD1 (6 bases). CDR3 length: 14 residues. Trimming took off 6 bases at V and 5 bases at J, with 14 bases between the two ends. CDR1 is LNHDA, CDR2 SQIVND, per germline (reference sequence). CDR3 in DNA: TGTGCCAGTAGGTGGACAGACAGAAACAATGAGCAGTTCTTC. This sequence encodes CASRWTDRNNEQFF.

The CDR3, as DNA: TGCGCCAGCAGCAGGGGGCAGACTGGTGAGCAGTTCTTC. Translated, it gives CASSRGQTGEQFF. The V and J genes are TRBV10-1 and TRBJ2-1; 8 positions match TRBD1. With 6 bases clipped from V and 9 bases from J, the junction kept 7 bases outside the gene matches. Germline CDR1 WNHNN, CDR2 SYGVQD (reference sequence). The CDR3 length is 13 residues.

The CDR3 protein is CASSGRDQPYEQYF. CDR3 sequence (DNA): TGTGCCAGCAGCGGCCGGGACCAACCCTACGAGCAGTACTTC. The chain joins TRBV9 to TRBJ2-7; D is tentatively TRBD1 or TRBD2 (5 bases each). The CDR3 totals 14 residues. The germline V and J ends were trimmed by 3 bases and 2 bases, with 12 bases remaining between them. CDR1 and CDR2 (germline): SGDLS, YYNGEE.

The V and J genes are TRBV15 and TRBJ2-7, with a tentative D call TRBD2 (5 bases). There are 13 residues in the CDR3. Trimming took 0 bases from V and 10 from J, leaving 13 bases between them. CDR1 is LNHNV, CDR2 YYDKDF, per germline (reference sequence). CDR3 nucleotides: TGTGCCACCAGCAGAGATTTAGGGAGAAGACAGTACTTC. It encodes CATSRDLGRRQYF.

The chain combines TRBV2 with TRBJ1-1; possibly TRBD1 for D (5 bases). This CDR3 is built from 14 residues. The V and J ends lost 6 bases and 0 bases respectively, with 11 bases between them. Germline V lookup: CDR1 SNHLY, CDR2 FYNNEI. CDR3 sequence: CASRETVLNTEAFF. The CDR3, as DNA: TGTGCCAGCAGGGAGACAGTGTTGAACACTGAAGCTTTCTTT.

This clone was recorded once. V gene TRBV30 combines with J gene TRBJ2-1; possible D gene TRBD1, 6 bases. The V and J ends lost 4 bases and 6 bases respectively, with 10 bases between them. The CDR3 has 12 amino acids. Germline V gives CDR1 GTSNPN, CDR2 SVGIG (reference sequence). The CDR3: CAWNTGSNEQFF. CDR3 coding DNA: TGTGCCTGGAACACAGGGAGCAATGAGCAGTTCTTC.

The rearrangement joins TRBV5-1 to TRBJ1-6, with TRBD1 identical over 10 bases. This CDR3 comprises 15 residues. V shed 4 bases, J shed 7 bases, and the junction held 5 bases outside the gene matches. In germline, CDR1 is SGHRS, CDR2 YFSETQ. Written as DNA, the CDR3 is TGCGCCAGCAGCGTGGACAGGGGGACGAATTCACCCCTCCACTTT. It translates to CASSVDRGTNSPLHF.

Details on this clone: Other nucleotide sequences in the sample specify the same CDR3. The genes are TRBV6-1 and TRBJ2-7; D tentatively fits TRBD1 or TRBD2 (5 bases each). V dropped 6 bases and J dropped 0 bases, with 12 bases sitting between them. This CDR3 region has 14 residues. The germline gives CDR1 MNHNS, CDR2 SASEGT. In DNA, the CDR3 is TGTGCCAGCAGGCCGGGGCAGAGCTCCTACGAGCAGTACTTC. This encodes CASRPGQSSYEQYF.

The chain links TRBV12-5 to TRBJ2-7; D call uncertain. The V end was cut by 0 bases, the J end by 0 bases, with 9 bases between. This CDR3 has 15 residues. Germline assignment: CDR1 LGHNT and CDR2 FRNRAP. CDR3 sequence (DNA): TGTGCTAGTGGTTTGGTAGGGCAGCCCTCCTACGAGCAGTACTTC. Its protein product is CASGLVGQPSYEQYF.

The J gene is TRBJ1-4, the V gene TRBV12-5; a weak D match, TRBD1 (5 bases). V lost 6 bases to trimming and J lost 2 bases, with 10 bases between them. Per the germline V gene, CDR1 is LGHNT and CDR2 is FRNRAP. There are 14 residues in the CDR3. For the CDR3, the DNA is TGTGCTAGTGGCTCTTGGGGGACTAATGAAAAACTGTTTTTT. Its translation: CASGSWGTNEKLFF. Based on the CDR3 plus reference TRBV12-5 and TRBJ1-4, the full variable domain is DARVTQTPRHKVTEMGQEVTMRCQPILGHNTVFWYRQTMMQGLELLAYFRNRAPLDDSGMPKDRFSAEMPDATLATLKIQPSEPRDSAVYFCASGSWGTNEKLFFGSGTQLSVL.

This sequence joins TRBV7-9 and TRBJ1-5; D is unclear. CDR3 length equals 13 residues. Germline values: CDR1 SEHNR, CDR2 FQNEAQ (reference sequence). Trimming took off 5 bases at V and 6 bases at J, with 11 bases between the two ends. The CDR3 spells CASSPGHTQPQHF. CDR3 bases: TGTGCCAGCAGCCCAGGTCACACTCAGCCCCAGCATTTT.

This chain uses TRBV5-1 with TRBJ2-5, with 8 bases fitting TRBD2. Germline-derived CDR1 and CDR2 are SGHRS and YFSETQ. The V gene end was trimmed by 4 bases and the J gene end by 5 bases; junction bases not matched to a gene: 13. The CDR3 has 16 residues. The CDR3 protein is CASSPYLAGGRETQYF. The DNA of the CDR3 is TGCGCCAGCAGCCCCTACCTGGCGGGGGGAAGGGAGACCCAGTACTTC.

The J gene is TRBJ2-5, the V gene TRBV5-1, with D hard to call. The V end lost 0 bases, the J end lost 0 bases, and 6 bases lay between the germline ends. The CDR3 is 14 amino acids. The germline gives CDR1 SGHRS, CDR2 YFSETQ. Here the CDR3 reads CASSLGQYQETQYF. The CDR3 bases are TGCGCCAGCAGCTTGGGGCAGTACCAAGAGACCCAGTACTTC.

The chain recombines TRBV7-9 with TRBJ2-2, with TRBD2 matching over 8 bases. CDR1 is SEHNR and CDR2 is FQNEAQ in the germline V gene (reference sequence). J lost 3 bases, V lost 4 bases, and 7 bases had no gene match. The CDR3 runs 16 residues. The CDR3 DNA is TGTGCCAGCAGCTACCCCGGGGGGGCCTACACCGGGGAGCTGTTTTTT. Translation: CASSYPGGAYTGELFF.

The CDR3 loop is CASSYNDRAGYGYTF. Written as DNA, the CDR3 is TGTGCCAGCAGTTACAACGACAGGGCGGGGTATGGCTACACCTTC. This chain joins TRBV6-5 and TRBJ1-2; 7 bases are shared with TRBD1. The V gene end was trimmed by 2 bases and the J gene end by 5 bases; junction bases not matched to a gene: 8. Germline CDR1 reads MNHEY; CDR2 reads SVGAGI. The CDR3 has 15 residues.

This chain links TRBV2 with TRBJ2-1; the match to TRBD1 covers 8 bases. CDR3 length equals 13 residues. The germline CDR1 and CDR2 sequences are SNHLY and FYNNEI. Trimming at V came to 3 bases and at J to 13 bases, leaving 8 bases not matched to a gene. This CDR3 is CASSDITGTGQFF. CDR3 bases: TGTGCCAGCAGTGATATAACCGGGACAGGACAGTTCTTC.

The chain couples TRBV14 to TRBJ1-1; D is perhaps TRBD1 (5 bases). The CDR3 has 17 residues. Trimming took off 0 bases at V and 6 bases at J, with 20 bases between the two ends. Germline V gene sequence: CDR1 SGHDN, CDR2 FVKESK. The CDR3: CASSQEFGRRTQSEAFF. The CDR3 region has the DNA TGTGCCAGCAGCCAAGAATTTGGGCGGAGGACACAGTCTGAAGCTTTCTTT.

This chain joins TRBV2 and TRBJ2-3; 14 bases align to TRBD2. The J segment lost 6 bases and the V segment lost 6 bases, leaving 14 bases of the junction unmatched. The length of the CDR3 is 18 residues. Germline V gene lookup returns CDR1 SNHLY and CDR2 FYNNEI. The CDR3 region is CASRMTSGGAARVDTQYF. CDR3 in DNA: TGTGCCAGCAGAATGACTAGCGGGGGGGCCGCCCGTGTGGATACGCAGTATTTT.

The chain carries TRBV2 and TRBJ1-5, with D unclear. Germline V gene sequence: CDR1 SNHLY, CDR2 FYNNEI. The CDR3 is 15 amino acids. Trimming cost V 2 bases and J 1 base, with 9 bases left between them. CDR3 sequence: CASSEMGRSNQPQHF. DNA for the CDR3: TGTGCCAGCAGTGAAATGGGTCGGAGCAATCAGCCCCAGCATTTT.